Sequencing of this TCR beta chain was carried out in a study of blood T cell repertoires in COVID-19. Some clones are missing from TCRdb's copy, which holds only in-frame ones; the method was immunoSEQ multiplex PCR. There are about 300,000 clones in the sample; 90% occur only once, and about 4.5% lies in the top ten. V lost 6 bases, J lost 2 bases, and 22 bases lay in between. The CDR3 is 17 residues long. The germline gives CDR1 MDHEN, CDR2 SYDVKM. The receptor was derived from a woman aged 18-35 years with acute COVID-19. The V call is TRBV28, the J call TRBJ2-5; weak D call: TRBD2 (6 bases). Sequenced input: PBMCs or T cells enriched from blood (not recorded which). The CDR3 sequence is CASSPGEWRDFQETQYF. Here the CDR3 DNA reads TGTGCCAGCAGCCCGGGGGAGTGGCGCGACTTTCAAGAGACCCAGTACTTC.